This T cell receptor (beta chain) was captured by sequencing in a study of beta chain features in type 1 diabetes. Isolation of CD4+ naive, central memory, regulatory and stem cell-like memory cells was achieved by sorting via CD45RO/CCR7/CD25/CD127/CD95/CD27. The CDR3 contains 16 residues. V gave up 4 bases and J gave up 2 bases; unmatched junction bases: 7. Germline lookup yields CDR1 MNHNS and CDR2 SASEGT. Remarks on this clone: Its antigen is not identified.

Investigators reverse transcribed all isolated RNA, so they sequenced expressed TCRB transcripts. Sequencing used immunoSEQ multiplex PCR; TCRdb keeps in-frame clones, though not all of them. The sample consists of about 370,000 clones, around 15% of them appearing once. Study-level results: Shorter templates might be favored by PCR, and equally so in patients and in controls. TCRB CDR3s from Type 1 diabetes patients were moderately but significantly shorter in all four CD4+ subsets.

The material sequenced was naive CD4+ T cells from blood. The TCR sequence derives from a woman under 30 in good health. The chain combines TRBV6-1 with TRBJ1-5; 8 nucleotides align to TRBD1. The CDR3 is CASSGQGIVGNQPQHF. In DNA form, the CDR3 reads TGTGCCAGCAGTGGACAGGGGATAGTTGGCAATCAGCCCCAGCATTTT.